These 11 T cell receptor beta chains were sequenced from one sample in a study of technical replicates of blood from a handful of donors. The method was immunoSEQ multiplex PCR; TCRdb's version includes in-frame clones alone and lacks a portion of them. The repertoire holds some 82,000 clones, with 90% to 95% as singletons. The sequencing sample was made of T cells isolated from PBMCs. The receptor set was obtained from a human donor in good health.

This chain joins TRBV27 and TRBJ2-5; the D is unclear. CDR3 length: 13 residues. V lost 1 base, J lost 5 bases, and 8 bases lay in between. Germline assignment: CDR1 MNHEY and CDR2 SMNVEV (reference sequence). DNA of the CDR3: TGTGCCAGCAGTTTATTTCTCGAGGAGACCCAGTACTTC. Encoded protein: CASSLFLEETQYF.

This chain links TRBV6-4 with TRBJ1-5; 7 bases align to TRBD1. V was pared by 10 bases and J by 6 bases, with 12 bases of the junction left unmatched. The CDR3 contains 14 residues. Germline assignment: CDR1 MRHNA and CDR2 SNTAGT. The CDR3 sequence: CAILANRGSQPQHF. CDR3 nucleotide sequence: TGTGCCATCCTGGCAAACAGGGGTTCTCAGCCCCAGCATTTT.

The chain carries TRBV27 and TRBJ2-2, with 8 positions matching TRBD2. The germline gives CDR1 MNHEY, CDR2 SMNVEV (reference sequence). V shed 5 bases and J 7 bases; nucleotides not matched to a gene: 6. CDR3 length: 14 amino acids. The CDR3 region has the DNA TGTGCCAGCAGTCAACTAGCGGATCGCGGGGAGCTGTTTTTT. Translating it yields CASSQLADRGELFF.

The CDR3 here is CASSYSVLAGETQYF. As DNA, the CDR3 is TGTGCCAGCAGTTACTCGGTCCTAGCGGGAGAGACCCAGTACTTC. V usage is TRBV6-5 and J usage is TRBJ2-5, with 8 bases identical to TRBD2. The V and J ends lost 0 bases and 4 bases, in that order; junction bases with no gene match: 4. CDR1 MNHEY and CDR2 SVGAGI come from the germline V gene. The CDR3 runs to 15 residues.

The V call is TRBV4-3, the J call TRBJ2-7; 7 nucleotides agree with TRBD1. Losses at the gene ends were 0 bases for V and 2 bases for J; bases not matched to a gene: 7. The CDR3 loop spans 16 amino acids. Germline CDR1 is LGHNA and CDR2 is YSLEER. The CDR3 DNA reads TGCGCCAGCAGCCAAGATCCTACAGGGGCCCCCTACGAGCAGTACTTC. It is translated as CASSQDPTGAPYEQYF.

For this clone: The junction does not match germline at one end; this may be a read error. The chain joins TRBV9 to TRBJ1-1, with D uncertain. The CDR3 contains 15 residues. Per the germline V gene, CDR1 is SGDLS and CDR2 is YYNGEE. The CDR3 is CASNVDGQVNTEAFF. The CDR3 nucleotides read TGTGCCAGCAACGTAGATGGGCAGGTAAACACTGAAGCTTTCTTT. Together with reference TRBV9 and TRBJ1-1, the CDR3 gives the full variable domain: DSGVTQTPKHLITATGQRVTLRCSPRSGDLSVYWYQQSLDQGLQFLIQYYNGEERAKGNILERFSAQQFPDLHSELNLSSLELGDSALYFCASNVDGQVNTEAFFGQGTRLTVV.

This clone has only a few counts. The CDR3 nucleotides read TGTGCCAGCACGATACGACGGGAGTACTATGGCTACACCTTC. It is translated as CASTIRREYYGYTF. V and J are TRBV2 and TRBJ1-2; D is uncertain. CDR1 SNHLY and CDR2 FYNNEI come from the germline V gene. Deletions cut 7 bases from V and 3 bases from J, with 15 bases between. There are 14 residues in the CDR3.

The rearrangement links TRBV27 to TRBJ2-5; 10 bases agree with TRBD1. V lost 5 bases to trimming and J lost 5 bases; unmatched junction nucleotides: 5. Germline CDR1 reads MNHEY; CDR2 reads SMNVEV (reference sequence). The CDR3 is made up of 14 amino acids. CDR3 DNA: TGTGCCAGCAGTACCAGGACAGGGGGGGAGACCCAGTACTTC. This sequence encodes CASSTRTGGETQYF.

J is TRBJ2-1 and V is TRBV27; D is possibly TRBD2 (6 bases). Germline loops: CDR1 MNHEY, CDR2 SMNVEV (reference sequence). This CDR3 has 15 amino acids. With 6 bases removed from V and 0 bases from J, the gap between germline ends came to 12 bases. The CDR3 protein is CASRLSGGSYNEQFF. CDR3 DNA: TGTGCCAGCAGACTATCCGGGGGCTCCTACAATGAGCAGTTCTTC.

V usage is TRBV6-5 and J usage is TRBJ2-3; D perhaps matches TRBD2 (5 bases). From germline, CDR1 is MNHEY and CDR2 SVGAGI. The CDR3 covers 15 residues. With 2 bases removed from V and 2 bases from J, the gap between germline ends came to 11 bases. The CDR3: CASSYGGLFTDTQYF. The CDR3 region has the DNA TGTGCCAGCAGTTACGGCGGACTCTTCACAGATACGCAGTATTTT.

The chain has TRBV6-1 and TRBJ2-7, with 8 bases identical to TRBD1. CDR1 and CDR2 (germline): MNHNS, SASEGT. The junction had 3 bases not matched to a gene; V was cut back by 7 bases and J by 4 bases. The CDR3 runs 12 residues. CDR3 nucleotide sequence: TGTGCCAGCAAGCAGGGGGCTTACGAGCAGTACTTC. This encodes CASKQGAYEQYF.